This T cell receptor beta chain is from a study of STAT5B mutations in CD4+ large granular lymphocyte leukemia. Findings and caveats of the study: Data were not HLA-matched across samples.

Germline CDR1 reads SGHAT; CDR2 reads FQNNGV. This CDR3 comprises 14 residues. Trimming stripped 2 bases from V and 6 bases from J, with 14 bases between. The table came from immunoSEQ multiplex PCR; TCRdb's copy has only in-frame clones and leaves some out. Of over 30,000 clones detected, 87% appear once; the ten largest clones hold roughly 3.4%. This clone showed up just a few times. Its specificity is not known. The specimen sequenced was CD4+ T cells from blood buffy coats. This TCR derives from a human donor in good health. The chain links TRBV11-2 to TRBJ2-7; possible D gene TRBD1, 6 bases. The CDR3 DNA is TGTGCCAGCAGCTTAACCGCCTCCAGGGGCGAGCAGTACTTC. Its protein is CASSLTASRGEQYF.